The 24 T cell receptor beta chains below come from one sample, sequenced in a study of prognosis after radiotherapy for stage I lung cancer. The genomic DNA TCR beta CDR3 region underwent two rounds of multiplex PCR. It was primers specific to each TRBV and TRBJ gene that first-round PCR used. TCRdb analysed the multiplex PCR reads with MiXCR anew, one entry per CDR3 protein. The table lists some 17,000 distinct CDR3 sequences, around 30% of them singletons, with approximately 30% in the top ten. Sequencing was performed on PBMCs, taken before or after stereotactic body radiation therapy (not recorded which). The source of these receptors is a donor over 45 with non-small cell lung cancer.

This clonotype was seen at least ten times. The CDR3 DNA is TGTGCCAGTAGTACCCGGGACAGCTACAATGAGCAGTTCTTC. Amino acid sequence: CASSTRDSYNEQFF. The J gene is TRBJ2-1, the V gene TRBV19; 7 bases are a match to TRBD1. CDR1 is LNHDA, CDR2 SQIVND, per germline (reference sequence). CDR3 length equals 14 residues. V lost 4 bases, J lost 3 bases, and 3 bases stayed unmatched.

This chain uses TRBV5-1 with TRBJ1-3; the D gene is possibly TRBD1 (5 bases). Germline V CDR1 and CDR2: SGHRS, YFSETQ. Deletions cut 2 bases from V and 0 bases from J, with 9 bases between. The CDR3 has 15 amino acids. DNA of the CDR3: TGCGCCAGCAGCTTAGGGGTCCTCTCTGGAAACACCATATATTTT. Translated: CASSLGVLSGNTIYF.

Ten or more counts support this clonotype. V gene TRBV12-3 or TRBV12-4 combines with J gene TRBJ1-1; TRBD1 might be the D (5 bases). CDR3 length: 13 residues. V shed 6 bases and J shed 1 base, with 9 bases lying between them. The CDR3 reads CASSLGQNTEAFF. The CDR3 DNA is TGTGCCAGCAGCTTGGGGCAGAACACTGAAGCTTTCTTT.

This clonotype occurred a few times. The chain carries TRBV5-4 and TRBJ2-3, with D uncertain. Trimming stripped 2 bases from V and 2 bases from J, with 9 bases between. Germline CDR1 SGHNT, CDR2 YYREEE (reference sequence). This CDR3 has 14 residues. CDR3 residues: CASSFDSITDTQYF. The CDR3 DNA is TGTGCCAGCAGCTTTGACTCAATCACAGATACGCAGTATTTT.

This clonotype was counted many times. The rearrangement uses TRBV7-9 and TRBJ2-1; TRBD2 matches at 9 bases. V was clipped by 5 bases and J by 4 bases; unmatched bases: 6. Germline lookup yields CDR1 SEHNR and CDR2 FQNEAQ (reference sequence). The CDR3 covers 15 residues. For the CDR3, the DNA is TGTGCCAGCAGCAAAGGACTAGCGCCGTACAATGAGCAGTTCTTC. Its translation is CASSKGLAPYNEQFF.

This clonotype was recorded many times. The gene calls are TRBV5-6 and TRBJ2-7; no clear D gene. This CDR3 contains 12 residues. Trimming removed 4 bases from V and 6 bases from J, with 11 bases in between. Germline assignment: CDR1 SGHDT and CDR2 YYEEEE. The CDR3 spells CASSQSRFEQYF. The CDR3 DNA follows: TGTGCCAGCAGCCAATCGCGGTTCGAGCAGTACTTC.

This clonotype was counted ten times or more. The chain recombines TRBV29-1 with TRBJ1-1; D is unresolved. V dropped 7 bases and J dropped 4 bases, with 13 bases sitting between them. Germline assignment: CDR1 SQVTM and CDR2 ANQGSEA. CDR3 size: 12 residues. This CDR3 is CSASPMGTEAFF. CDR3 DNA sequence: TGCAGCGCTTCCCCCATGGGCACTGAAGCTTTCTTT.

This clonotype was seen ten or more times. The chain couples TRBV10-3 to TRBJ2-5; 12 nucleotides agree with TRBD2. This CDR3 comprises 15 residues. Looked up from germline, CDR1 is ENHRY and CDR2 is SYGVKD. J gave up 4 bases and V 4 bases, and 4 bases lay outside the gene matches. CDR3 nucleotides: TGTGCCATCAGTGGGAGACTAGCGGGAGCAGAGACCCAGTACTTC. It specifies CAISGRLAGAETQYF.

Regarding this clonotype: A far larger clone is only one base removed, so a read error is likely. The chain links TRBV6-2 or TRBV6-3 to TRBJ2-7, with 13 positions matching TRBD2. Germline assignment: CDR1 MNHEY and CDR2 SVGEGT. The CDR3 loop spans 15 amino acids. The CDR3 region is CAISEGTSGIYEQYF. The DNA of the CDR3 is TGTGCCATCAGTGAGGGGACTAGCGGGATCTACGAGCAGTACTTC.

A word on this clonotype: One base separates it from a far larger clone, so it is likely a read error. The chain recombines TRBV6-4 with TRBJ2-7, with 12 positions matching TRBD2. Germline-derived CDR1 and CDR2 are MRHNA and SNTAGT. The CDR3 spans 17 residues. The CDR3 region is CASSYSPSGRGVGVQYF. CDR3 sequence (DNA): TGTGCCAGCAGTTACTCGCCTAGCGGGAGGGGGGTGGGCGTGCAGTACTTC.

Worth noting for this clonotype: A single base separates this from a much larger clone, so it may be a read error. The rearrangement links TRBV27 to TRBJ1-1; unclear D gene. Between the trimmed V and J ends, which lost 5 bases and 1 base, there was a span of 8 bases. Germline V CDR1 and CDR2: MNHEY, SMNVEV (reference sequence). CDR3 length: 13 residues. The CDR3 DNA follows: TGTGCCAGCAGTATTCGACGGAACACTGAAGCTTTCTTT. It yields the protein CASSIRRNTEAFF.

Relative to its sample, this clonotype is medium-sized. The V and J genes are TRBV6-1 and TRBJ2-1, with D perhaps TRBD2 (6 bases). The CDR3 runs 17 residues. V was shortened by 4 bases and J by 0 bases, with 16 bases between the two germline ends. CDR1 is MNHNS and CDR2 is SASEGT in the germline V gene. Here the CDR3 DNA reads TGTGCCAGCAGTGGGCTTTTGCGGAGGGGCTCCTACAATGAGCAGTTCTTC. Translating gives CASSGLLRRGSYNEQFF.

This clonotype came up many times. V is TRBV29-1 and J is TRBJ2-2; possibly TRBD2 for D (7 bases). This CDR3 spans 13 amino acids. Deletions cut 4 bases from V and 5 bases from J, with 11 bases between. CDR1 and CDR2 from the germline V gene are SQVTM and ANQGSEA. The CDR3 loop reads CSVVEGGTGELFF. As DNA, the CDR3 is TGCAGCGTTGTGGAGGGGGGGACCGGGGAGCTGTTTTTT.

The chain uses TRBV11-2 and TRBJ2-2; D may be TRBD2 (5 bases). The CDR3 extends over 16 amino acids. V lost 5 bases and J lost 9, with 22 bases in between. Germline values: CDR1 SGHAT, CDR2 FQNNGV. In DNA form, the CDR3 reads TGTGCCAGCAGCATCATCTCGGGGTTATTCCTCCGGGAGCTGTTTTTT. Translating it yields CASSIISGLFLRELFF.

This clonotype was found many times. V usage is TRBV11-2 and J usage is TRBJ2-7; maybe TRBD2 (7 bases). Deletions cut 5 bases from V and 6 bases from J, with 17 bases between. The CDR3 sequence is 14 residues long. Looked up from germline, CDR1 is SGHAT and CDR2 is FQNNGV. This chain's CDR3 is CASSPLAKGGEQYF. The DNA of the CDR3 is TGTGCCAGCAGCCCACTAGCGAAAGGGGGCGAGCAGTACTTC.

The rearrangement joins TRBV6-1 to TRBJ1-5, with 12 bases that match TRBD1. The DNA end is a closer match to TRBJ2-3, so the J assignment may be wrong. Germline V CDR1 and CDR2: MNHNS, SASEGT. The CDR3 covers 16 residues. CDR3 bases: TGTGCCAGCAGTACCACCGGGACAGGGGGCAATAAGCCCCAGTATTTT. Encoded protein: CASSTTGTGGNKPQYF.

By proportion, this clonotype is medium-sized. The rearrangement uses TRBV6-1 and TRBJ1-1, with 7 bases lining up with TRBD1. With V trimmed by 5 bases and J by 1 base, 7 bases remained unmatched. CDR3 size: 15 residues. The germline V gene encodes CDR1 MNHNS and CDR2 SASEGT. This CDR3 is CASSRSTGSNTEAFF. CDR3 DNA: TGTGCCAGCAGTCGATCGACAGGGTCGAACACTGAAGCTTTCTTT.

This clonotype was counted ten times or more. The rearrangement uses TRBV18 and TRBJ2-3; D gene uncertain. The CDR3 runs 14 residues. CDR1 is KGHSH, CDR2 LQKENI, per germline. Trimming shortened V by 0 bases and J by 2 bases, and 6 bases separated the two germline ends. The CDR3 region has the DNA TGTGCCAGCTCACCACCTGCCCCCACAGATACGCAGTATTTT. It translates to CASSPPAPTDTQYF.

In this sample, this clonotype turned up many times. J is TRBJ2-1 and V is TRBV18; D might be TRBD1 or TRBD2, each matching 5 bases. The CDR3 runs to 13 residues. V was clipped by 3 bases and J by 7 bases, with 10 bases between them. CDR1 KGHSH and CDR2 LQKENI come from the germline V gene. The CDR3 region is CASSPGPINEQFF. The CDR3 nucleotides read TGTGCCAGCTCACCGGGACCAATTAATGAGCAGTTCTTC.

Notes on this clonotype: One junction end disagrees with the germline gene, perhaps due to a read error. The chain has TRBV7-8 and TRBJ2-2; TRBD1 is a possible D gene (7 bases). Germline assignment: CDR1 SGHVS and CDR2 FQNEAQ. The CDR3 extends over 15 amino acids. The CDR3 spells CASSSWRGRDGEMFF. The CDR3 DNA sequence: TGTGCCAGCAGCTCCTGGAGGGGGCGGGACGGGGAGATGTTTTTT.

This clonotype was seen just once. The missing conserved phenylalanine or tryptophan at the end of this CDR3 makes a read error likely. In DNA, the CDR3 is TGTGCCACCAGCAGAGACGCACACCCGCACAGGGAGACCCAGTACCTC. Protein product: CATSRDAHPHRETQYL. This sequence joins TRBV15 and TRBJ2-5; TRBD1 is a possible D gene (5 bases). This CDR3 region has 16 residues. Per germline, CDR1 LNHNV and CDR2 YYDKDF (reference sequence). The germline V and J ends were trimmed by 0 bases and 5 bases, with 16 bases remaining between them.

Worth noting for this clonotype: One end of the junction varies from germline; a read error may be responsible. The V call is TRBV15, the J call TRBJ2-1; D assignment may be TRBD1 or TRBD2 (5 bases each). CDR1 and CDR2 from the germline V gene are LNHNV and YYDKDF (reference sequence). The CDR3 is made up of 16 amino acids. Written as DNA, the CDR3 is TGTACCACCAGCAGAGATAGGACAAGAGAGGGGAATGAGCAGTTCTTC. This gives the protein CTTSRDRTREGNEQFF.

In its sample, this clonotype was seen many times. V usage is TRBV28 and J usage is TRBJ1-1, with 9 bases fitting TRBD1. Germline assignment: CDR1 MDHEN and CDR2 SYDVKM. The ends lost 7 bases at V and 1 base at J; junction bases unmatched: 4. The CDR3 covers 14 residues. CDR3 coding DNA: TGTGCCAGCACCATGACAGGGGGGAACACTGAAGCTTTCTTT. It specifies CASTMTGGNTEAFF.

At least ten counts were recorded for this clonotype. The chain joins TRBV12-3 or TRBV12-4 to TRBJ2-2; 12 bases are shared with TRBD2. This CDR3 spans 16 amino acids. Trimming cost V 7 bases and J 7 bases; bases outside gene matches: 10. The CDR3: CASTYLAGGHVGELFF. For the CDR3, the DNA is TGTGCCAGCACTTACCTAGCGGGAGGGCATGTCGGGGAGCTGTTTTTT.